This entry features one T cell receptor beta chain sequence. This clone was seen a handful of times. This clone's antigen is unknown. Base qualities are not at hand, and no much larger clone is one base apart. A second Seattle source provided samples from volunteer blood donors who had recovered from COVID-19. Each collaborating institution followed its own protocols to collect whole blood in K2EDTA tubes. Collaborator samples were shipped for TCRbeta analysis as frozen whole blood, isolated PBMCs, or DNA extracted from either sample type. The immunoSEQ Assay, a bias-controlled multiplex PCR, was used to amplify TCRbeta CDR3 regions from genomic DNA. In the source study's methods: The number of nucleated cells in each sample was estimated from the amplification of reference gene primers within the assay. Sequence reads were collapsed and filtered to measure the absolute abundance of every unique TCRbeta CDR3 rearrangement. Productive Simpson clonality was computed per sample as the square root of Simpson's diversity index over productive rearrangements. TCRdb carries this immuneACCESS record with in-frame sequences only. Its versions omit some clonotypes, under half of them owing to an unresolved V gene in the studies checked, with the rest unexplained. The DNA gave D and trimming, while V, J and clone size come from that table. Within this sample are 200,000 to 250,000 clones, with about four fifths of them counted one time only. The ten most abundant clones make up around 2% of the sample.

V and J are truncated by 7 bases and 4 bases respectively, leaving an intervening sequence of 20 bases. From the cysteine up to the phenylalanine, the CDR3 has a length of 16 residues. The retained sequence is limited to the CDR3, 48 bases, with the frame set at the first base. The germline V gene gives CDR1 as SNHLY and CDR2 as FYNNEI. This specimen comes from a study of blood T cell repertoires in COVID-19 (TCRdb year 2020). Some background on the complete study: The collaborator samples originated in the United States, Italy and Spain and spanned the acute and convalescent phases of COVID-19. The material from the prospective study consisted of cDNA or gDNA derived from T cells, B-cell-depleted T cells, or PBMCs. The dataset comprised deeply sampled blood TCRbeta repertoires from subjects exposed to, actively infected with, or recovered from COVID-19. The repertoires were released in a freely available public database meant as a resource for research on the immune response to SARS-CoV-2. Samples came from the ongoing ImmuneRACE study (first 160 participants) plus 1,254 subjects from 6 global collaborators. A de-identified subject ID, COVID-19 status, age in years and sex were almost always included in the sample metadata. Where HLA class I and class II types were available, the types were taken from metadata supplied by the sample provider, not from assay-based typing. What the study reported, not specific to this receptor: The amount of clinical and demographic metadata varied by source and participant and was provided uncurated.

The receptor comes from a man aged 25-45 years who had recovered from COVID-19. Sequencing input: peripheral blood. The chain is made from TRBV2 and TRBJ1-5; 6 matching bases give a weak D call of TRBD1. The CDR3 corresponds to CASTQGGRGKNQPQHF. Here is the DNA: TGTGCCAGCACCCAGGGTGGCAGGGGAAAGAATCAGCCCCAGCATTTT.